The present TCR beta chain was sequenced within a study of breast tumors, draining lymph nodes, adjacent tissues. TCRdb independently ran MiXCR on the multiplex PCR reads; one entry per CDR3 protein. The sample has around 300,000 distinct CDR3 sequences, over 25% seen once. Overall study results and limits: The data were judged consistent with most tumor T cells coming from lymph node and expanding in tumor.

This CDR3 is 14 amino acids long. CDR1 and CDR2 (germline): SGHTA, FQGNSA. Notes on this clonotype: What it recognizes is unknown. Since a much larger clone is just one base distant, this may be a read error.

The lymph nodes were axillary draining lymph nodes from breast cancer patients. Input material: axillary lymph node tissue. The V call is TRBV7-2, the J call TRBJ1-4, with D perhaps TRBD1 (6 bases). The TCR sequence derives from a female donor with breast cancer. Some clones in this sample may be carry-over from other donors' samples. CDR3 in amino acids: CASSTRTGYEKLLF. CDR3 nucleotides: TGTGCCAGCAGTACCCGTACAGGGTATGAAAAACTGCTTTTT.